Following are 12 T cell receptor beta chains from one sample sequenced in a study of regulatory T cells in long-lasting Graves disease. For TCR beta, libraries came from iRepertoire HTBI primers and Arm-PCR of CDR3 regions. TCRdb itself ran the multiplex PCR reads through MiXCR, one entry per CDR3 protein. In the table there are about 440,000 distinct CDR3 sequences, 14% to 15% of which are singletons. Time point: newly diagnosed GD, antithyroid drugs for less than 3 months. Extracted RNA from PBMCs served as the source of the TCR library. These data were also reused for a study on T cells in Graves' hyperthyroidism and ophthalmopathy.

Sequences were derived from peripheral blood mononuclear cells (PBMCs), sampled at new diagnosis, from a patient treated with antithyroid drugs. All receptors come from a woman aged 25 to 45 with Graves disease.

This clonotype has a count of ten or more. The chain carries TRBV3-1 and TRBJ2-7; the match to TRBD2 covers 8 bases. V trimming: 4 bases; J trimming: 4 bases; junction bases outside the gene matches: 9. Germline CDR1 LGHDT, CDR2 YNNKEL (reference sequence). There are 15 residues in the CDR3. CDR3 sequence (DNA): TGTGCCAGCAGCCGTAATAGCGGGAATCAATACGAGCAGTACTTC. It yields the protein CASSRNSGNQYEQYF.

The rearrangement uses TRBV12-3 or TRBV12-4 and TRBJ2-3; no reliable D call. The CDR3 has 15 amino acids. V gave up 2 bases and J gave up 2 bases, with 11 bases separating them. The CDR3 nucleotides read TGTGCCAGCAGTTTAATGGATCTGTCCACAGATACGCAGTATTTT. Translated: CASSLMDLSTDTQYF.

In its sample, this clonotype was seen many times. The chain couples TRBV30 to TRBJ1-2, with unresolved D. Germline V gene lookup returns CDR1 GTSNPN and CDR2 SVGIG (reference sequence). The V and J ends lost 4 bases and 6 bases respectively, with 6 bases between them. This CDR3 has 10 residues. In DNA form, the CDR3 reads TGTGCCTGGAAGGGAAATGGCTACACCTTC. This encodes CAWKGNGYTF.

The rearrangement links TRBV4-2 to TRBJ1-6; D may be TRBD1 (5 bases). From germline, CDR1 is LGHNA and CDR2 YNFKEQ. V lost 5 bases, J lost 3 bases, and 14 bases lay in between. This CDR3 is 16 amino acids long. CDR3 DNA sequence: TGTGCCAGCAGCTTAACTGGGACTGGCTATAATTCACCCCTCCACTTT. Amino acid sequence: CASSLTGTGYNSPLHF.

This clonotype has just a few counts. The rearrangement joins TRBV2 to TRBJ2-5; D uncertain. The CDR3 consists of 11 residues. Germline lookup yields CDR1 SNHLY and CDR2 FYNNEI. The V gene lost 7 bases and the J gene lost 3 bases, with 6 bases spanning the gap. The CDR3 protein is CASTTKETQYF. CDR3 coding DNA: TGTGCCAGCACCACCAAAGAGACCCAGTACTTC.

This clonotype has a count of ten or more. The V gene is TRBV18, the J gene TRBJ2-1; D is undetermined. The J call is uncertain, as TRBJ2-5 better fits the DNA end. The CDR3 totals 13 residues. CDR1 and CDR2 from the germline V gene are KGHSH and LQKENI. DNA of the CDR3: TGTGCCAGCTCACCCCCGGAGCAAGAGACCCAGTACTTC. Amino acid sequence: CASSPPEQETQYF.

CDR3 in DNA: TGTGCCAGCAGACGACTAGCGGATGCCGGGGAGCTGTTTTTT. This gives the protein CASRRLADAGELFF. The rearrangement uses TRBV4-2 and TRBJ2-2; TRBD2 matches at 9 bases. V gave up 6 bases and J gave up 6 bases; unmatched junction bases: 5. This CDR3 region has 14 residues. The germline CDR1 and CDR2 sequences are LGHNA and YNFKEQ.

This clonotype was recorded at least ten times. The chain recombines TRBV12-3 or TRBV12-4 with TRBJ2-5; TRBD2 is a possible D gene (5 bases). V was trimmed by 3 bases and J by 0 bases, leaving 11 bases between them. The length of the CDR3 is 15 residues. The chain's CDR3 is CASSFLSSYQETQYF. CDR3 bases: TGTGCCAGCAGTTTTCTCTCTAGCTACCAAGAGACCCAGTACTTC.

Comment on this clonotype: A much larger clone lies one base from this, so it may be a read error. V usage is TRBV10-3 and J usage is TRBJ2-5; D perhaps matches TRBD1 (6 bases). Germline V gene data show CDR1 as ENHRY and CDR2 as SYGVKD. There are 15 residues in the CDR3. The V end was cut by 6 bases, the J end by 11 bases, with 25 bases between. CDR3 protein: CAIRWQGPSYNEQYF. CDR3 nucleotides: TGTGCCATCAGATGGCAGGGGCCTTCTTACAATGAGCAGTACTTC.

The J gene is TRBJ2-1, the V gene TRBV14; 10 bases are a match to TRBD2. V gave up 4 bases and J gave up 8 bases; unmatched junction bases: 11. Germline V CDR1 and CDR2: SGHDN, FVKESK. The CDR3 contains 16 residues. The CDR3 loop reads CASSPRVLAGPDEQFF. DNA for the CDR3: TGTGCCAGCAGCCCAAGGGTACTAGCGGGACCAGATGAGCAGTTCTTC.

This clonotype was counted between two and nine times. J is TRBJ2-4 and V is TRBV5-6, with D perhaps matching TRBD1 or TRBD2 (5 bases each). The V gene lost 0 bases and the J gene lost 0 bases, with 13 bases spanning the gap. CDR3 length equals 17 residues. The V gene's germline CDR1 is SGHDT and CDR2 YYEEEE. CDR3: CASSLDPGRLAKNIQYF. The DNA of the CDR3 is TGTGCCAGCAGCTTGGATCCGGGACGATTAGCCAAAAACATTCAGTACTTC.

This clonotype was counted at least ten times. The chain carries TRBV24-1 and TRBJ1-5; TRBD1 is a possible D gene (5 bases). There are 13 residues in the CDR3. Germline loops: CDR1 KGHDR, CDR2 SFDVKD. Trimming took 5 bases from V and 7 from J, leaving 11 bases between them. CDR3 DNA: TGTGCCACCAGTGGGAAGGGACGGCAGCCCCAGCATTTT. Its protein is CATSGKGRQPQHF.